These 18 T cell receptor beta chains originate from one sample sequenced in a study of T cell changes during pregnancy in multiple sclerosis. Measured with immunoSEQ multiplex PCR; TCRdb has only the in-frame clones, and not every one. The table has some 140,000 clones, about 95% seen once. The sample was peripheral blood, taken after pregnancy. All receptors come from a female donor with multiple sclerosis, enrolled in a pregnancy study.

The chain is built from TRBV7-9 and TRBJ2-1, with D possibly being TRBD1 (6 bases). In germline, CDR1 is SEHNR, CDR2 FQNEAQ (reference sequence). This CDR3 has 17 amino acids. Trimming shortened V by 10 bases and J by 3 bases, and 25 bases separated the two germline ends. The CDR3 spells CATPRDNRSLVYNEQFF. The CDR3, as DNA: TGTGCCACCCCCCGGGACAATAGGTCTCTAGTCTACAATGAGCAGTTCTTC.

The chain combines TRBV18 with TRBJ2-5; 8 positions agree with TRBD1. Losses at the gene ends were 0 bases for V and 5 bases for J; bases not matched to a gene: 8. The length of the CDR3 is 16 residues. Germline V lookup: CDR1 KGHSH, CDR2 LQKENI. Here the CDR3 DNA reads TGTGCCAGCTCACCACCCTACCCAGGGGGCCCTGAGACCCAGTACTTC. Amino acid sequence: CASSPPYPGGPETQYF.

In its sample, this clone was seen once. The junction and the germline gene differ at one end; a read error may be behind it. In DNA, the CDR3 is TGTGCCAGCAGTAACTCCGGGACAAGAACGAATGAGCAGTTCTTC. Translating gives CASSNSGTRTNEQFF. This chain joins TRBV6-5 and TRBJ2-1; tentative D call: TRBD1 (6 bases). In germline, CDR1 is MNHEY, CDR2 SVGAGI. The CDR3 length is 15 residues.

This rearrangement joins TRBV28 to TRBJ2-7; perhaps TRBD1 as D (5 bases). Trimming shortened V by 5 bases and J by 4 bases, and 6 bases separated the two germline ends. From germline, CDR1 is MDHEN and CDR2 SYDVKM. The CDR3 spans 11 residues. The CDR3 coding sequence is TGTGCCAGCAGTGCAGGGTACGAGCAGTACTTC. Translated: CASSAGYEQYF.

The chain joins TRBV15 to TRBJ2-7, with D unclear. This CDR3 is built from 14 residues. Germline-derived CDR1 and CDR2 are LNHNV and YYDKDF (reference sequence). Trimming removed 4 bases from V and 0 bases from J, with 10 bases in between. The CDR3 region has the DNA TGTGCCACCAGCAAACTAACTTCCTCCTACGAGCAGTACTTC. Translated: CATSKLTSSYEQYF.

This clone has more than one count but fewer than ten. The chain is built from TRBV30 and TRBJ1-4; the D is unclear. V gave up 1 base and J gave up 8 bases, with 17 bases separating them. CDR3 length: 15 residues. Germline V gene data show CDR1 as GTSNPN and CDR2 as SVGIG (reference sequence). The DNA for the CDR3 is TGTGCCTGGAGTGGCGGCGGTAACTCACTAGAAAAACTGTTTTTT. Encoded protein: CAWSGGGNSLEKLFF.

V and J are TRBV28 and TRBJ1-5; D possibly corresponds to TRBD1 (5 bases). Per the germline V gene, CDR1 is MDHEN and CDR2 is SYDVKM. The V end was cut by 5 bases, the J end by 6 bases, with 8 bases between. CDR3 length equals 12 residues. The CDR3 coding sequence is TGTGCCAGCAGTCCCACAGGTCAGCCCCAGCATTTT. Protein: CASSPTGQPQHF.

The chain is built from TRBV6-5 and TRBJ2-7, with 10 bases matching TRBD1. The V gene's germline CDR1 is MNHEY and CDR2 SVGAGI. The CDR3 is 15 residues long. The J segment lost 4 bases and the V segment lost 5 bases, leaving 8 bases of the junction unmatched. The CDR3 nucleotides read TGTGCCAGCAGTCCCCCAGGGACAGGGGTTTACGAGCAGTACTTC. This codes for CASSPPGTGVYEQYF.

The chain recombines TRBV27 with TRBJ1-1, with D uncertain. This CDR3 comprises 16 residues. Between the trimmed V and J ends, which lost 2 bases and 1 base, there was a span of 14 bases. CDR1 is MNHEY and CDR2 is SMNVEV in the germline V gene (reference sequence). Written as DNA, the CDR3 is TGTGCCAGCAGTTTAACGGGATCTTTGGGGAACACTGAAGCTTTCTTT. Protein: CASSLTGSLGNTEAFF.

The chain employs TRBV29-1 and TRBJ1-2; 8 bases fit TRBD1. This CDR3 has 13 residues. The germline gives CDR1 SQVTM, CDR2 ANQGSEA. With V trimmed by 7 bases and J by 5 bases, 9 bases remained unmatched. The DNA of the CDR3 is TGCAGCGCCCAGGGGGCAGGGTCATATGGCTACACCTTC. Protein: CSAQGAGSYGYTF.

This chain links TRBV5-5 with TRBJ2-3, with D unresolved. The germline V gene has CDR1 SGHKS and CDR2 YYEKEE (reference sequence). This CDR3 is 13 amino acids long. V lost 4 bases, J lost 0 bases, and 6 bases lay in between. The CDR3 DNA reads as TGTGCCAGCAGCCATACTAGCACAGATACGCAGTATTTT. Protein sequence: CASSHTSTDTQYF.

The gene calls are TRBV5-4 and TRBJ2-1; 9 positions agree with TRBD2. The germline V gene has CDR1 SGHNT and CDR2 YYREEE (reference sequence). The CDR3 runs to 16 residues. With 5 bases clipped from V and 9 bases from J, the junction kept 15 bases outside the gene matches. This CDR3 is CASSWEGGRAMGEQFF. The CDR3 region has the DNA TGTGCCAGCAGTTGGGAGGGCGGGAGGGCCATGGGTGAGCAGTTCTTC. Full variable domain (missing parts from reference TRBV5-4 and TRBJ2-1): ETGVTQSPTHLIKTRGQQVTLRCSSQSGHNTVSWYQQALGQGPQFIFQYYREEENGRGNFPPRFSGLQFPNYSSELNVNALELDDSALYLCASSWEGGRAMGEQFFGPGTRLTVL.

The chain carries TRBV12-5 and TRBJ1-1; D is uncertain. This CDR3 is built from 14 residues. Trimming took 5 bases from V and 1 from J, leaving 11 bases between them. CDR1 and CDR2 from the germline V gene are LGHNT and FRNRAP. The CDR3: CASGPGYTNTEAFF. The CDR3 DNA sequence: TGTGCTAGTGGTCCAGGCTATACGAACACTGAAGCTTTCTTT.

The CDR3 DNA reads TGTGCCAGCAGTGAAGAGGCAGGGAGGGCAGAGACCCAGTACTTC. It is translated as CASSEEAGRAETQYF. The chain combines TRBV2 with TRBJ2-5; 7 nucleotides match TRBD2. From germline, CDR1 is SNHLY and CDR2 FYNNEI. With V trimmed by 1 base and J by 4 bases, 6 bases remained unmatched. The CDR3 length is 15 residues.

This chain connects TRBV4-1 to TRBJ2-7; 7 nucleotides agree with TRBD2. Per germline, CDR1 MGHRA and CDR2 YSYEKL. After removal of 1 base from V and 1 base from J, the junction contained 7 bases not matched to a gene. The CDR3 contains 16 residues. CDR3 region: CASSQGPGGSSYEQYF. CDR3 nucleotides: TGCGCCAGCAGCCAAGGGCCGGGGGGATCATCCTACGAGCAGTACTTC.

V and J are TRBV7-9 and TRBJ2-7, with a tentative D call TRBD1 (6 bases). V shed 5 bases and J shed 4 bases, with 12 bases lying between them. The germline V gene encodes CDR1 SEHNR and CDR2 FQNEAQ (reference sequence). The CDR3 has 13 amino acids. The CDR3 nucleotides are TGTGCCAGCAGCGGAATCAGGGGTTACGAGCAGTACTTC. This translates into CASSGIRGYEQYF.

The chain has TRBV19 and TRBJ2-2; weak D call: TRBD2 (5 bases). The CDR3 has 15 residues. Between the trimmed V and J ends, which lost 3 bases and 0 bases, there was a span of 8 bases. Germline CDR1 and CDR2: LNHDA and SQIVND (reference sequence). CDR3: CASSMTGSNTGELFF. The CDR3, as DNA: TGTGCCAGTAGTATGACGGGATCGAACACCGGGGAGCTGTTTTTT.

The chain combines TRBV28 with TRBJ1-2, with TRBD1 identical over 9 bases. The CDR3 spans 14 residues. CDR1 and CDR2 (germline): MDHEN, SYDVKM. The junction had 11 bases not matched to a gene; V was cut back by 7 bases and J by 8 bases. CDR3 in amino acids: CASITGTGRGGYTF. DNA for the CDR3: TGTGCCAGCATCACCGGGACAGGGAGAGGAGGCTACACCTTC.